This T cell receptor beta chain was found in a study of blood T cells in healthy people across ages. Study results and caveats: Researchers deemed the diversity estimates from one million T cells underestimates. Naive CD4+ cells and diversity were both higher in long-lived donors than in aged donors.

This clonotype was observed a few times. Its specificity is unknown. A second PCR of 7 to 11 cycles used a sample-barcoded 5' primer and a J-beta primer mix. TCRdb independently ran MiXCR on the 5' RACE reads; one entry per CDR3 protein. The sample records about 1.5 million distinct CDR3 sequences, 42% being singletons. This CDR3 contains 13 residues. Deletions cut 5 bases from V and 7 bases from J, with 12 bases between. This clonotype was sampled from a woman between 18 and 30 years old in good health. Material: blood. The chain has TRBV12-3 or TRBV12-4 and TRBJ2-1, with D perhaps TRBD1 (5 bases). The CDR3 is CASSPGFDNEQFF. The DNA for the CDR3 is TGTGCCAGCAGTCCAGGGTTTGATAATGAGCAGTTCTTC.